Shown below are 11 T cell receptor beta chains from a single sample sequenced in a study of T cell changes during pregnancy in multiple sclerosis. TCRdb's copy holds only in-frame clones and misses some; the assay was immunoSEQ multiplex PCR. The repertoire holds 65,000 to 75,000 clones, with roughly 92% as singletons. The specimen comprised peripheral blood, sampled after pregnancy. Receptor source: a female donor in good health, enrolled as a control in a pregnancy study.

This clone was detected once. The gene calls are TRBV25-1 and TRBJ2-1; D is possibly TRBD2 (6 bases). The CDR3 is 13 residues long. The ends were cut back, 8 bases at V and 10 bases at J, with 18 bases in the middle. Germline V lookup: CDR1 MGHDK, CDR2 SYGVNS. The chain's CDR3 is CASDGGWDPEQFF. CDR3 DNA sequence: TGTGCCAGCGATGGAGGGTGGGACCCAGAGCAGTTCTTC.

As DNA, the CDR3 is TGTGCCAGCAGTTCCCCCGTCTACAATCAGCCCCAGCATTTT. Its translation: CASSSPVYNQPQHF. The V call is TRBV6-6, the J call TRBJ1-5; unclear D gene. The CDR3 extends over 14 amino acids. Trimming took 4 bases from V and 3 from J, leaving 10 bases between them. The germline V gene has CDR1 MNHNY and CDR2 SVGAGI (reference sequence).

This chain uses TRBV19 with TRBJ2-1, with 11 positions matching TRBD2. The CDR3 extends over 16 amino acids. The ends lost 1 base at V and 3 bases at J; junction bases unmatched: 2. CDR1 LNHDA and CDR2 SQIVND come from the germline V gene (reference sequence). CDR3 coding DNA: TGTGCCAGTAGTATAGTTGGGACTAGCGGCTACAATGAGCAGTTCTTC. Residues: CASSIVGTSGYNEQFF.

The chain joins TRBV5-4 to TRBJ1-4, with D perhaps matching TRBD1 (6 bases). Trimming took off 2 bases at V and 6 bases at J, with 11 bases between the two ends. Germline V gene sequence: CDR1 SGHNT, CDR2 YYREEE (reference sequence). This CDR3 contains 14 residues. Here the CDR3 reads CASSFREGDEKLFF. The CDR3 coding sequence is TGTGCCAGCAGCTTCAGGGAGGGGGATGAAAAACTGTTTTTT. The whole variable domain, filled in from reference TRBV5-4 and TRBJ1-4, reads ETGVTQSPTHLIKTRGQQVTLRCSSQSGHNTVSWYQQALGQGPQFIFQYYREEENGRGNFPPRFSGLQFPNYSSELNVNALELDDSALYLCASSFREGDEKLFFGSGTQLSVL.

The gene calls are TRBV14 and TRBJ1-1; D not resolved. The CDR3 extends over 14 amino acids. Germline V lookup: CDR1 SGHDN, CDR2 FVKESK. The V gene lost 4 bases and the J gene lost 10 bases, with 19 bases spanning the gap. CDR3: CASSRLDGSLVAFF. The CDR3 region has the DNA TGTGCCAGCAGCCGACTTGACGGGAGTCTTGTAGCTTTCTTT.

This chain links TRBV21-1 with TRBJ1-5. TRBV21-1 is tagged as a pseudogene. There are 15 residues in the CDR3. CDR3 loop: CASSKARWRYQPQHF. CDR3 coding DNA: TGTGCCAGCAGCAAAGCGCGGTGGCGGTATCAGCCCCAGCATTTT.

This clone was counted once. The chain joins TRBV5-1 to TRBJ2-3, with 9 nucleotides matching TRBD2. V lost 0 bases, J lost 0 bases, and 5 bases stayed unmatched. The CDR3 spans 17 residues. Germline lookup yields CDR1 SGHRS and CDR2 YFSETQ. CDR3 coding DNA: TGCGCCAGCAGCTTGGCCGCTAGCGGGATTAGCACAGATACGCAGTATTTT. It is translated as CASSLAASGISTDTQYF.

The rearrangement links TRBV5-4 to TRBJ2-7; D is unresolved. This CDR3 is built from 13 residues. CDR1 is SGHNT and CDR2 is YYREEE in the germline V gene (reference sequence). The germline V and J ends were trimmed by 3 bases and 6 bases, with 13 bases remaining between them. The CDR3 DNA follows: TGTGCCAGCAGCTCCAACCTAGAAAGCGAGCAGTACTTC. Encoded protein: CASSSNLESEQYF.

The CDR3 is CSVKQGTTQETQYF. The CDR3 nucleotides read TGCAGCGTGAAACAAGGGACTACCCAAGAGACCCAGTACTTC. The chain is built from TRBV29-1 and TRBJ2-5; 7 positions match TRBD2. This CDR3 region has 14 residues. CDR1 is SQVTM, CDR2 ANQGSEA, per germline. Losses at the gene ends were 6 bases for V and 1 base for J; bases not matched to a gene: 8.

The CDR3 DNA sequence: TGTGCCTGGAGAGGTTGTGAGGGACTGAGAATAATAACCTACGAGCAGTACTTC. Translation gives CAWRGCEGLRIITYEQYF. The chain has TRBV30 and TRBJ2-7, with D perhaps matching TRBD2 (6 bases). Germline V gene data show CDR1 as GTSNPN and CDR2 as SVGIG (reference sequence). CDR3 size: 18 residues. Trimming removed 3 bases from V and 2 bases from J, with 26 bases in between.

The gene calls are TRBV15 and TRBJ2-7; weak D call: TRBD1 (6 bases). V was trimmed by 0 bases and J by 4 bases, leaving 16 bases between them. This CDR3 is built from 16 residues. Germline CDR1 LNHNV, CDR2 YYDKDF (reference sequence). CDR3 sequence (DNA): TGTGCCACCAGCAGAGAAGGAGGAACAGGGACGTACGAGCAGTACTTC. Translating it yields CATSREGGTGTYEQYF.